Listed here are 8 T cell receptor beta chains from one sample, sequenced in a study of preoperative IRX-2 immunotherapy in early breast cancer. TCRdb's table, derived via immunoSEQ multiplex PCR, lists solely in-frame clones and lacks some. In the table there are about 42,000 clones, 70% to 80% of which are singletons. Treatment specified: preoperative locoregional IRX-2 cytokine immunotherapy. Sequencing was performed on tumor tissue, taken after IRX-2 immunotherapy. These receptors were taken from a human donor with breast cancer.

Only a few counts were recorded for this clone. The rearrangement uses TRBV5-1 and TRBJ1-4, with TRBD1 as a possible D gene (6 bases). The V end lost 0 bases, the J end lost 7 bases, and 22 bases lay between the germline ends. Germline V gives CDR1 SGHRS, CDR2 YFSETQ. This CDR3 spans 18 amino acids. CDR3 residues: CASSLALIGGRSGEKLFF. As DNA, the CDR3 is TGCGCCAGCAGCTTGGCGCTCATCGGGGGCAGGAGTGGTGAAAAACTGTTTTTT.

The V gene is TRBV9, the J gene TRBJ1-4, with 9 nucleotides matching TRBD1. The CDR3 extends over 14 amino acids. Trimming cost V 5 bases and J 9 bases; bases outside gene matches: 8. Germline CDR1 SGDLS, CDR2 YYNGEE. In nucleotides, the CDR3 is TGTGCCAGCAGTGAAGGGACAGGGACCAAAAAACTGTTTTTT. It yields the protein CASSEGTGTKKLFF.

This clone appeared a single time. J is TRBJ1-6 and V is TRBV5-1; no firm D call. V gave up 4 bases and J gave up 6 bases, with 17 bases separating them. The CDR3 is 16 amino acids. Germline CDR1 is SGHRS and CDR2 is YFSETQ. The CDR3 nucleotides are TGCGCCAGCAGCCTGGAACGGCAGGCTTTTAATTCACCCCTCCACTTT. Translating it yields CASSLERQAFNSPLHF.

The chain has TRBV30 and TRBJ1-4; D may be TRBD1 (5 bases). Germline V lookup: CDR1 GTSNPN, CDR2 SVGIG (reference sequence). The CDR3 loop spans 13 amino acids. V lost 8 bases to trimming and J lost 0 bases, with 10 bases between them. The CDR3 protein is CATDRATNEKLFF. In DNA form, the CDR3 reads TGTGCCACAGACAGAGCAACTAATGAAAAACTGTTTTTT.

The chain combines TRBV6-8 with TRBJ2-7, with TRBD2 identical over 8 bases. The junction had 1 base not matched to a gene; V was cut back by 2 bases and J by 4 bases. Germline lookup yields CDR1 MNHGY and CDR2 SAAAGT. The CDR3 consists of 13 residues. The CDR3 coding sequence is TGTGCCAGCAGTTACCGGGGGGGATACGAGCAGTACTTC. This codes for CASSYRGGYEQYF.

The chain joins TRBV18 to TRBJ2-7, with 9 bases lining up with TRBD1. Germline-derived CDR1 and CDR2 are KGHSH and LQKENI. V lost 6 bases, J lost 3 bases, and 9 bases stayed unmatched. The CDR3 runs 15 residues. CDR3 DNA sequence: TGTGCCAGCTCGCCTTCACAGGGGGCCTTCTACGAGCAGTACTTC. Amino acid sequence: CASSPSQGAFYEQYF.

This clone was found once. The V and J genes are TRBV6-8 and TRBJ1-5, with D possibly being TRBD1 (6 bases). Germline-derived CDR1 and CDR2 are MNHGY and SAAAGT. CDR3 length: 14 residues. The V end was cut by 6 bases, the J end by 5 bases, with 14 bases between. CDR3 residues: CASRTGTHHQPQHF. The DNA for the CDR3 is TGTGCCAGCAGAACCGGGACACATCATCAGCCCCAGCATTTT.

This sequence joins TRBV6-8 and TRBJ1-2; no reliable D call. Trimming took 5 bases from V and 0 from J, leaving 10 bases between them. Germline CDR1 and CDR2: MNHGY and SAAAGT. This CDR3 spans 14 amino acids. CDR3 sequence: CASSSLGANYGYTF. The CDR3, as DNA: TGTGCCAGCAGTAGCCTCGGGGCTAACTATGGCTACACCTTC.